The 6 T cell receptor beta chains presented below share a single source sample, sequenced in a study of blood T cell repertoires in COVID-19. The table came from immunoSEQ multiplex PCR; TCRdb's copy has only in-frame clones and leaves some out. The profile covers approximately 500,000 clones, with approximately 91% appearing a single time and about 8% taken by the ten largest. The sequencing sample was made of peripheral blood. Receptors originate from a woman aged 45 to 65 with COVID-19, enrolled during active disease.

This clone was seen once. The chain is built from TRBV5-4 and TRBJ2-7; 9 positions match TRBD2. Germline V gene sequence: CDR1 SGHNT, CDR2 YYREEE (reference sequence). Trimming at V came to 3 bases and at J to 5 bases, leaving 9 bases not matched to a gene. The CDR3 spans 15 residues. CDR3 in amino acids: CASSSPAGGFDEQYF. The DNA of the CDR3 is TGTGCCAGCAGCTCCCCAGCGGGAGGCTTCGACGAGCAGTACTTC.

This chain uses TRBV6-5 with TRBJ2-3; D remains unclear. In germline, CDR1 is MNHEY, CDR2 SVGAGI. V shed 6 bases and J shed 3 bases, with 7 bases lying between them. CDR3 size: 12 residues. The CDR3 is CASSATTDTQYF. The CDR3 DNA follows: TGTGCCAGCAGCGCTACGACAGATACGCAGTATTTT.

The V gene is TRBV4-1, the J gene TRBJ2-7, with a tentative D call TRBD1 (6 bases). V was trimmed by 0 bases and J by 4 bases, leaving 19 bases between them. Germline V gene sequence: CDR1 MGHRA, CDR2 YSYEKL. CDR3 length: 17 amino acids. The CDR3 loop reads CASSQDQQGHGIYEQYF. The CDR3 DNA is TGCGCCAGCAGCCAAGACCAACAGGGACATGGTATTTACGAGCAGTACTTC.

This clone was seen once. This CDR3 is CASSLPGQGRYEQYF. CDR3 sequence (DNA): TGTGCCAGCAGCCTCCCGGGACAGGGTCGTTACGAGCAGTACTTC. The chain links TRBV11-2 to TRBJ2-7; 9 bases are shared with TRBD1. Germline-derived CDR1 and CDR2 are SGHAT and FQNNGV. V dropped 5 bases and J dropped 4; count of bases not matched to a gene: 9. This CDR3 is 15 amino acids long.

This chain links TRBV9 with TRBJ1-5; D is perhaps TRBD1 (5 bases). Germline values: CDR1 SGDLS, CDR2 YYNGEE. CDR3 length equals 13 residues. Trimming shortened V by 3 bases and J by 4 bases, and 8 bases separated the two germline ends. CDR3 sequence reads: CASSATVNQPQHF. The DNA of the CDR3 is TGTGCCAGCAGCGCGACAGTAAATCAGCCCCAGCATTTT.

V and J are TRBV14 and TRBJ2-5; D remains ambiguous. The CDR3 totals 13 residues. V lost 0 bases and J 3 bases, leaving 5 bases between the germline ends. The V gene's germline CDR1 is SGHDN and CDR2 FVKESK. This CDR3 is CASSQDGEETQYF. In nucleotides, the CDR3 is TGTGCCAGCAGCCAAGATGGAGAAGAGACCCAGTACTTC.